This T cell receptor beta chain appears in the sequencing data of a study of blood T cell repertoires in COVID-19. Study background: Donors in the United States, Italy and Spain gave samples during acute or convalescent COVID-19. PBMCs, B-cell-depleted T cells, or T cells provided the cDNA or gDNA that made up the material.

As processed by the authors: Amplification of reference gene primers provided the estimated nucleated cell counts. Method: immunoSEQ multiplex PCR; TCRdb's copy keeps in-frame clones and lacks some. The V and J calls and clone size are taken from that table; D and trimming were inferred from the DNA. The repertoire holds 200,000 to 300,000 clones, more than 75% seen once, with roughly 9.8% in the top ten. CDR1 LGHNA and CDR2 YSLEER come from the germline V gene. V was trimmed by 0 bases and J by 3 bases, leaving 11 bases between them. CDR3 length: 15 residues. Source material: peripheral blood. V and J are TRBV4-3 and TRBJ2-5, with D possibly TRBD1 on 6 matching bases. The source of this sequence is a man between 35 and 55 years old who had recovered from COVID-19. In nucleotides, the CDR3 is TGCGCCAGCAGCCAAGACGGGACAAGGAAAGAGACCCAGTACTTC. This translates into CASSQDGTRKETQYF.